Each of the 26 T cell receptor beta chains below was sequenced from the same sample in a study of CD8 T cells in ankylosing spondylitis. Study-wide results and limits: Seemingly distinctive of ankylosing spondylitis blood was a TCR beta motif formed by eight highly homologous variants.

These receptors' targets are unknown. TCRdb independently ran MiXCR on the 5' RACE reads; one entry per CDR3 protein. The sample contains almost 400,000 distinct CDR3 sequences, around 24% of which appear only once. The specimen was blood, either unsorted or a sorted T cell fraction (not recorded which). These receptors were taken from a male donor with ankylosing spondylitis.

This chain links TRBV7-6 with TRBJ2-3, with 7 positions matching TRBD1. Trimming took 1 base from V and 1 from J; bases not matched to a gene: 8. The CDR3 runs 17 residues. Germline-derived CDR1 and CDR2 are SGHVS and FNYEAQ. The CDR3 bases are TGTGCCAGCAGCTTAGTAGGGCACCAGGGGGGCACAGATACGCAGTATTTT. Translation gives CASSLVGHQGGTDTQYF.

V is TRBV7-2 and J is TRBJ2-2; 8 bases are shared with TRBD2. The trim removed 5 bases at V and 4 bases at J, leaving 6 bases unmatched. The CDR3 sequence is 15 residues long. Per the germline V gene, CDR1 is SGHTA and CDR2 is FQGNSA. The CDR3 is CASSVTSGLTGELFF. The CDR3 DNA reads TGTGCCAGCAGCGTCACTAGCGGCCTCACCGGGGAGCTGTTTTTT.

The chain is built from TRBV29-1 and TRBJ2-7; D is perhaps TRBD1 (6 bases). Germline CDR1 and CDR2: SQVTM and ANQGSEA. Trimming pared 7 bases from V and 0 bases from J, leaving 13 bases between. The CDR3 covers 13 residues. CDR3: CSATGSSSYEQYF. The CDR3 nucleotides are TGCAGCGCCACAGGGTCGAGCTCCTACGAGCAGTACTTC.

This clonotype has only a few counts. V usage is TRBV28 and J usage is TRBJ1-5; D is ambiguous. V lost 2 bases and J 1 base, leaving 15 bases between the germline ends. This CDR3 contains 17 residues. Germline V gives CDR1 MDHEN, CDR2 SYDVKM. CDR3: CASSLERQIYSNQPQHF. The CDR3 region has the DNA TGTGCCAGCAGTTTAGAACGGCAGATCTACAGCAATCAGCCCCAGCATTTT. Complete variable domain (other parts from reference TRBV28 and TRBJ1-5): DVKVTQSSRYLVKRTGEKVFLECVQDMDHENMFWYRQDPGLGLRLIYFSYDVKMKEKGDIPEGYSVSREKKERFSLILESASTNQTSMYLCASSLERQIYSNQPQHFGDGTRLSIL.

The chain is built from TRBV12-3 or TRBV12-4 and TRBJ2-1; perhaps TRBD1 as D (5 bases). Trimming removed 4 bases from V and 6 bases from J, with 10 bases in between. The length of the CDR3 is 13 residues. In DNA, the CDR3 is TGTGCCAGCAGTTCTTGGGGCTCCAATGAGCAGTTCTTC. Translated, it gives CASSSWGSNEQFF.

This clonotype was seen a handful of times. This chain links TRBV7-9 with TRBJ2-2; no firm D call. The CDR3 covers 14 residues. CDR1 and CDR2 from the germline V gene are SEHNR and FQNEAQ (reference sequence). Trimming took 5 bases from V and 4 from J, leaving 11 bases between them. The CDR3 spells CASSPSILTGELFF. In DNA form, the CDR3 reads TGTGCCAGCAGCCCATCTATTCTCACCGGGGAGCTGTTTTTT.

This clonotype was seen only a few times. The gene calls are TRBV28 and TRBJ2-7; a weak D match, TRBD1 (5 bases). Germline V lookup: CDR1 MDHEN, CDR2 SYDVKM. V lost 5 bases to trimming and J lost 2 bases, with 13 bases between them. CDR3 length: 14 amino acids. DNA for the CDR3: TGTGCCAGCAGTAACCTCAGGGCCCCCTACGAGCAGTACTTC. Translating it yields CASSNLRAPYEQYF. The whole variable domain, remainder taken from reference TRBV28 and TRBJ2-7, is DVKVTQSSRYLVKRTGEKVFLECVQDMDHENMFWYRQDPGLGLRLIYFSYDVKMKEKGDIPEGYSVSREKKERFSLILESASTNQTSMYLCASSNLRAPYEQYFGPGTRLTVT.

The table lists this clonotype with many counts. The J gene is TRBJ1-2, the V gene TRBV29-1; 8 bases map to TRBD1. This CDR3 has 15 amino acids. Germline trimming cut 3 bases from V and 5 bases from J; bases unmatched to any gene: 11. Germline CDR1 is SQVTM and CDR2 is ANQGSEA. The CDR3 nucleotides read TGCAGCGTTGATGGGATGACAGGGGCTCTTTATGGCTACACCTTC. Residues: CSVDGMTGALYGYTF. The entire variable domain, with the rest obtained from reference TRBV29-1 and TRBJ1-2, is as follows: SAVISQKPSRDICQRGTSLTIQCQVDSQVTMMFWYRQQPGQSLTLIATANQGSEATYESGFVIDKFPISRPNLTFSTLTVSNMSPEDSSIYLCSVDGMTGALYGYTFGSGTRLTVV.

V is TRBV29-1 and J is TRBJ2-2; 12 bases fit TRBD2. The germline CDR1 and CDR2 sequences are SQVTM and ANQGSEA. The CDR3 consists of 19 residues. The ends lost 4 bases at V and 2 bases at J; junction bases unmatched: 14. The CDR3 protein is CSVASTSGSLRLNTGELFF. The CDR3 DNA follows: TGCAGCGTTGCATCGACTAGCGGGAGTCTGAGGTTAAACACCGGGGAGCTGTTTTTT.

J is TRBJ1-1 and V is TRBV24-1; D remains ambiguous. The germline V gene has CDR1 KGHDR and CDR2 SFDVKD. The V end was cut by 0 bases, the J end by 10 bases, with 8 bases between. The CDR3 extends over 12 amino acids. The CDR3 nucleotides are TGTGCCACCAGTGATTTGCTAGGGAGAGCTTTCTTT. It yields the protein CATSDLLGRAFF.

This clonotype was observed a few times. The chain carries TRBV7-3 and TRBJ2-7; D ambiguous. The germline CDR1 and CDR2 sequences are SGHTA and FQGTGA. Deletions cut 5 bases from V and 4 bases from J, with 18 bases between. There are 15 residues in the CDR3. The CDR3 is CASSPPTSEMYEQYF. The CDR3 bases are TGTGCCAGCAGCCCCCCGACCAGTGAGATGTACGAGCAGTACTTC.

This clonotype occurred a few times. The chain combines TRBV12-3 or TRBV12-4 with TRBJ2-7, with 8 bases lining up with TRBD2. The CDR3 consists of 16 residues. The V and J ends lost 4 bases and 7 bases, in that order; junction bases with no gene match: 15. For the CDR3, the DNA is TGTGCCAGCAGTTCAAAATATAGCGGGACCCTAGGGGAGCAGTACTTC. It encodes CASSSKYSGTLGEQYF.

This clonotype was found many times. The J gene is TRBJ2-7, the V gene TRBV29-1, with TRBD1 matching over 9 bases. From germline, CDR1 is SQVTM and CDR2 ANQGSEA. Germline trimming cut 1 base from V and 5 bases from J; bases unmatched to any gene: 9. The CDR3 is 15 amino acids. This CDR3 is CSVEGGTGKINEQYF. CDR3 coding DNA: TGCAGCGTTGAAGGAGGGACAGGGAAGATTAACGAGCAGTACTTC.

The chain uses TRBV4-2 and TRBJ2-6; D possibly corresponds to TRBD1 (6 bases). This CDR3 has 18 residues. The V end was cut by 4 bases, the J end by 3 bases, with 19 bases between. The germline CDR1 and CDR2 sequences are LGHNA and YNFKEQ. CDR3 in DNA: TGTGCCAGCAGCCTGGGACATAAAGAGGTCGGTGGGGCCAACGTCCTGACTTTC. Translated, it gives CASSLGHKEVGGANVLTF.

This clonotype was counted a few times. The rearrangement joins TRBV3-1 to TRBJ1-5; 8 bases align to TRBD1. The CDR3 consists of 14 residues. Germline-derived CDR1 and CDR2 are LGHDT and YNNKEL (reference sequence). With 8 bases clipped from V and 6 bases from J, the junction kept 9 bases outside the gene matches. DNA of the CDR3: TGTGCCAGCGGTTCAGGGGGCATAGGTCAGCCCCAGCATTTT. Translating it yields CASGSGGIGQPQHF.

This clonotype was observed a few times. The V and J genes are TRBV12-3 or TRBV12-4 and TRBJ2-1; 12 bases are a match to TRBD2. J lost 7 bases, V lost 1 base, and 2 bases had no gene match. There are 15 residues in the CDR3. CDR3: CASSLGLAGENEQFF. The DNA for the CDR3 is TGTGCCAGCAGTTTAGGACTAGCGGGAGAAAATGAGCAGTTCTTC.

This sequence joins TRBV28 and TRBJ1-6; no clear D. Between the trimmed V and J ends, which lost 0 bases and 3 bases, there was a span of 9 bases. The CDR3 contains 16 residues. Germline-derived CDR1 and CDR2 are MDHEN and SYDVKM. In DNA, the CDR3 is TGTGCCAGCAGTTTATGGGGGAGCCGCTATAATTCACCCCTCCACTTT. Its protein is CASSLWGSRYNSPLHF.

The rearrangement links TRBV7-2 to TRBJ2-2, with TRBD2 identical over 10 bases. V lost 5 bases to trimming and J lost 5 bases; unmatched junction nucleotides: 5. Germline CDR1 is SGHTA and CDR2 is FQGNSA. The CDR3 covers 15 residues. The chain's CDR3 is CASSITSGITGELFF. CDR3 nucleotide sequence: TGTGCCAGCAGCATAACTAGCGGGATAACCGGGGAGCTGTTTTTT.

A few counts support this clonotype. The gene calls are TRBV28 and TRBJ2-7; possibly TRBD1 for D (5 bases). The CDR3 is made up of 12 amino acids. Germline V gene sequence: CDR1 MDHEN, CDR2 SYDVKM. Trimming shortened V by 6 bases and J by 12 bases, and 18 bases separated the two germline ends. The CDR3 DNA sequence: TGTGCCAGCAGCCCCCCCAGGGATCGTCGGTACTTC. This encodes CASSPPRDRRYF.

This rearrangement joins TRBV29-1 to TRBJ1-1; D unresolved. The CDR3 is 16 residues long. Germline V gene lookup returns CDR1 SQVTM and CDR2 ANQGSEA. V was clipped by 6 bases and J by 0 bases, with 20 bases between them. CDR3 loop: CSVGSFAAGMNTEAFF. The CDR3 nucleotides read TGCAGCGTCGGCTCTTTTGCGGCGGGGATGAACACTGAAGCTTTCTTT. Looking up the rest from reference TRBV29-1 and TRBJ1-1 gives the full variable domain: SAVISQKPSRDICQRGTSLTIQCQVDSQVTMMFWYRQQPGQSLTLIATANQGSEATYESGFVIDKFPISRPNLTFSTLTVSNMSPEDSSIYLCSVGSFAAGMNTEAFFGQGTRLTVV.

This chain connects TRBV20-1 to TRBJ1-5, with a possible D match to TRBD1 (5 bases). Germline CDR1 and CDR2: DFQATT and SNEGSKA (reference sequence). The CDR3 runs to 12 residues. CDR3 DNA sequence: TGCAGCGTAAGGGACTCTCATCAGCCCCAGCATTTT. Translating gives CSVRDSHQPQHF.

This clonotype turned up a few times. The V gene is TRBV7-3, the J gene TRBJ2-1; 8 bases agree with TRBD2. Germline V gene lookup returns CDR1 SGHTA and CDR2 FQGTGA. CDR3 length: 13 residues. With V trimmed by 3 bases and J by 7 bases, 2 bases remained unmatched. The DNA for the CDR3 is TGTGCCAGCAGCTTTAGCGGGACGAATGAGCAGTTCTTC. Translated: CASSFSGTNEQFF.

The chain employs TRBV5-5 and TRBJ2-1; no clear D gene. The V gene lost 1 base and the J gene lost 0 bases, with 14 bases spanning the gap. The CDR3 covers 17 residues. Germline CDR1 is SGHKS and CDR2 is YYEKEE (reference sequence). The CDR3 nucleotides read TGTGCCAGCAGCTTGTTTGGCAGCGTCAGCTCCTACAATGAGCAGTTCTTC. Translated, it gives CASSLFGSVSSYNEQFF.

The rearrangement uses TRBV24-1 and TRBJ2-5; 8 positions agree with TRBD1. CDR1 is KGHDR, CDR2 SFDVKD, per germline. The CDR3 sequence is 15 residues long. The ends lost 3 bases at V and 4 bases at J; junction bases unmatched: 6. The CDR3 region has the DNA TGTGCCACCAGTGATAGGACAGGGTTAGCAGAGACCCAGTACTTC. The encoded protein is CATSDRTGLAETQYF.

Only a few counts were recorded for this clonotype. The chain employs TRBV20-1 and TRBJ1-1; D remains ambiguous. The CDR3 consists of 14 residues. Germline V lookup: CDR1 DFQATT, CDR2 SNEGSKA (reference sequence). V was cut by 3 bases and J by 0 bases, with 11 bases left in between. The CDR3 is CSASPPALNTEAFF. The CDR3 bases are TGCAGTGCTAGCCCGCCGGCTCTGAACACTGAAGCTTTCTTT.

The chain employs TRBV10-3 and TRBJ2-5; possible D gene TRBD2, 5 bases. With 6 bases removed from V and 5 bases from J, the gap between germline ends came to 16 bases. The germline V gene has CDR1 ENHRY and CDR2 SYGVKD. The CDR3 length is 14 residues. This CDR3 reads CAISPGQRGETQYF. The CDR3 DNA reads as TGTGCCATCAGCCCGGGCCAGAGAGGGGAGACCCAGTACTTC.